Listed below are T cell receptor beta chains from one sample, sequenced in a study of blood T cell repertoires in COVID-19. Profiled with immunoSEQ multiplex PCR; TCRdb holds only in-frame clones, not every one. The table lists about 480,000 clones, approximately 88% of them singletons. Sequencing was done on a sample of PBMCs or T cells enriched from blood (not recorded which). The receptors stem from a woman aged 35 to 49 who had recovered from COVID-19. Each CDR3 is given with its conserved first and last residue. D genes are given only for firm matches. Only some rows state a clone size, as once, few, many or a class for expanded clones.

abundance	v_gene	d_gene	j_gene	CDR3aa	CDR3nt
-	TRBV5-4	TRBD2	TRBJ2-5	CASSPGASGRVRETQYF	TGTGCCAGCAGCCCAGGGGCTAGCGGGAGAGTGCGGGAGACCCAGTACTTC
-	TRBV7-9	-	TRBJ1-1	CASRPTPQNTEAFF	TGTGCCAGCCGACCGACACCCCAGAACACTGAAGCTTTCTTT
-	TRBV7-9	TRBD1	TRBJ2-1	CASSFGQGAHEQFF	TGTGCCAGCAGCTTCGGACAGGGGGCCCATGAGCAGTTCTTC
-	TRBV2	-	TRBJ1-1	CASFKGPVTEAFF	TGTGCCAGCTTCAAGGGGCCCGTGACTGAAGCTTTCTTT
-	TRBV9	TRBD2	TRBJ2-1	CASSVAFPGGLANEQFF	TGTGCCAGCAGCGTAGCGTTCCCCGGCGGACTAGCTAATGAGCAGTTCTTC
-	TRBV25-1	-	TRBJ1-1	CASSESGVSEAFF	TGTGCCAGCAGTGAATCCGGGGTCTCTGAAGCTTTCTTT
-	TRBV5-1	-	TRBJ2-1	CASSPEGQGVNNEQFF	TGCGCCAGCAGCCCGGAGGGGCAGGGGGTGAACAATGAGCAGTTCTTC
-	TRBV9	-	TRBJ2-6	CASSPRTATPSGANVLTF	TGTGCCAGCAGCCCCAGGACAGCCACCCCTTCTGGGGCCAACGTCCTGACTTTC
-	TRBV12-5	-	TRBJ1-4	CASGLTGPNEKLFF	TGTGCTAGTGGTTTGACAGGTCCGAATGAAAAACTGTTTTTT
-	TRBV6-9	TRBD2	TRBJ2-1	CASSCLAGACRGQFF	TGTGCCAGCAGTTGTTTAGCGGGAGCGTGTAGGGGGCAGTTCTTC
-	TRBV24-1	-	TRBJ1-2	CATSDSKSGSYGYTF	TGTGCCACCAGTGATTCAAAGTCGGGGTCCTATGGCTACACCTTC
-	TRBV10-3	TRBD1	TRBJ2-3	CAIRDRTFTDTQYF	TGTGCCATCCGGGACAGGACATTCACAGATACGCAGTATTTT
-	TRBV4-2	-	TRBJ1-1	CASSQEGVSANEAFF	TGTGCCAGCAGCCAAGAAGGGGTCAGCGCTAATGAAGCTTTCTTT
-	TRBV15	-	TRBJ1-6	CATSRGEGPLYLHF	TGTGCCACCAGCAGGGGGGAGGGCCCCCTCTACCTCCACTTT
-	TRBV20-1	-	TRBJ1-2	CSANREYGYTF	TGCAGTGCTAACAGGGAGTATGGCTACACCTTC
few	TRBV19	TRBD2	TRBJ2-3	CASSTPIGGRRTDTQYF	TGTGCCAGTAGTACCCCCATCGGCGGGAGACGCACAGATACGCAGTATTTT
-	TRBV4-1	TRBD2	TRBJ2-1	CASSQDLASGYNEQFF	TGCGCCAGCAGCCAAGATCTGGCTAGCGGATACAATGAGCAGTTCTTC
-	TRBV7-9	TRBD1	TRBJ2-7	CASSLIGGPGTGGYEQYF	TGTGCCAGCAGCTTAATAGGGGGTCCCGGGACAGGGGGCTACGAGCAGTACTTC
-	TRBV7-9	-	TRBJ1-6	CASSAKEPSYNSPLHF	TGTGCCAGCAGCGCTAAAGAACCCTCCTATAATTCACCCCTCCACTTT
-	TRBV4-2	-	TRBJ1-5	CASSQGHSNQPQHF	TGTGCCAGCAGCCAAGGACATAGCAATCAGCCCCAGCATTTT
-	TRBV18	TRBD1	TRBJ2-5	CASSPRDRIQETQYF	TGTGCCAGCTCCCCCCGGGACAGGATTCAAGAGACCCAGTACTTC
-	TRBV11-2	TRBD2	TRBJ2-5	CASSLGLAGGRETQYF	TGTGCCAGCAGCTTGGGACTAGCGGGAGGGCGGGAGACCCAGTACTTC
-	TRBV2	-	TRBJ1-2	CASKQGGNGYTF	TGTGCCAGCAAGCAGGGTGGAAATGGCTACACCTTC
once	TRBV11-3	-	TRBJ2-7	CASSLLDRIHEQYF	TGTGCCAGCAGCTTACTGGACAGAATACACGAGCAGTACTTC
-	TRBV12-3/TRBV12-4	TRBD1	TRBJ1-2	CASSRDRGNGYTF	TGTGCCAGCAGTCGGGACAGGGGGAACGGCTACACCTTC
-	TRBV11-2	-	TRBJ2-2	CASRPWVGSPRLSGELFF	TGTGCCAGCAGACCCTGGGTGGGCTCCCCGCGTTTATCCGGGGAGCTGTTTTTT
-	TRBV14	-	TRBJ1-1	CASSQGAFRGNTEAFF	TGTGCCAGCAGCCAAGGCGCCTTCAGGGGGAACACTGAAGCTTTCTTT
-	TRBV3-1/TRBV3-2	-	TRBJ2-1	CASTPRRDNEQFF	TGTGCCAGCACCCCACGGAGGGACAATGAGCAGTTCTTC
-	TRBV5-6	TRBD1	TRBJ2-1	CASSDPGQPSYNEQFF	TGTGCCAGCAGCGATCCGGGACAGCCTTCCTACAATGAGCAGTTCTTC
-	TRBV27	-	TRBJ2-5	CASSSPGQRQETQYF	TGTGCCAGCAGTTCCCCGGGACAACGCCAAGAGACCCAGTACTTC
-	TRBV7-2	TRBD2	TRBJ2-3	CASSRLAGLDTQYF	TGTGCCAGCAGCAGACTAGCGGGACTCGATACGCAGTATTTT
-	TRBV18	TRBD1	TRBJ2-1	CASSQRGTVSSYNEQFF	TGTGCCAGCTCGCAACGAGGGACAGTAAGCTCCTACAATGAGCAGTTCTTC
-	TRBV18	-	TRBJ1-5	CASSLGPDQPQHF	TGTGCCAGCTCACTTGGGCCAGATCAGCCCCAGCATTTT
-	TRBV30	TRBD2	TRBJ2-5	CAWSVRLAGAETQYF	TGTGCCTGGAGTGTACGACTAGCGGGAGCGGAGACCCAGTACTTC
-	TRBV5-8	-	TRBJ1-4	CASTDQGHLNEKLFF	TGTGCCAGCACCGATCAGGGACACCTTAATGAAAAACTGTTTTTT
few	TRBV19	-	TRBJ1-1	CASIKAGNTEAFF	TGTGCCAGTATCAAGGCGGGGAACACTGAAGCTTTCTTT
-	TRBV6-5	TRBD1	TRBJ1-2	CASSPLLTGLHGYTF	TGTGCCAGCAGTCCATTACTGACAGGGTTACATGGCTACACCTTC
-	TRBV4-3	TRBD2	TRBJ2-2	CASSQESGRVLGGELFF	TGCGCCAGCAGCCAAGAAAGCGGGAGGGTCCTTGGGGGGGAGCTGTTTTTT
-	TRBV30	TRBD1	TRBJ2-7	CAWSGRTGELSYEQYF	TGTGCCTGGAGTGGCCGGACAGGGGAACTCTCCTACGAGCAGTACTTC
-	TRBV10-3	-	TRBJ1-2	CAISGRETGHGYTF	TGTGCCATCAGTGGAAGGGAAACAGGGCATGGCTACACCTTC
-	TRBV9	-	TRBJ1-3	CASSDPDRLYGNTIYF	TGTGCCAGCAGCGACCCTGACAGGCTCTATGGAAACACCATATATTTT
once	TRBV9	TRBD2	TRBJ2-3	CASSPRGGSSTDTQYF	TGTGCCAGCAGCCCCCGGGGGGGGTCTAGCACAGATACGCAGTATTTT
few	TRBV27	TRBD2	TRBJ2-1	CASSFGLAGGDLFF	TGTGCCAGCAGTTTTGGACTAGCGGGAGGGGATCTGTTCTTC
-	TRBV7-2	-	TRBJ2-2	CASSLRGGGAGELFF	TGTGCCAGCAGCTTACGAGGGGGGGGAGCCGGGGAGCTGTTTTTT
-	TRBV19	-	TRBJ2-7	CASSRGTSYEQYF	TGTGCCAGTAGTAGGGGGACTTCCTACGAGCAGTACTTC
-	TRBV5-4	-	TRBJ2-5	CASSLREQETQYF	TGTGCCAGCAGCTTGCGGGAGCAAGAGACCCAGTACTTC
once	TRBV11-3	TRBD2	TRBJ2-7	CASSQTSGSYEQYF	TGTGCCAGCAGCCAGACTAGCGGGAGCTACGAGCAGTACTTC
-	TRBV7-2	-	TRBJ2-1	CASSLATGTYNEQFF	TGTGCCAGCAGCTTAGCGACAGGGACTTACAATGAGCAGTTCTTC
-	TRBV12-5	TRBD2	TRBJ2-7	CASGLPTTSGREITYEQYF	TGTGCTAGTGGTTTGCCCACGACTAGCGGGAGAGAAATTACCTACGAGCAGTACTTC
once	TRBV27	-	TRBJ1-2	CASTSSQRNYGYTF	TGTGCCAGCACTTCGAGTCAGAGGAACTATGGCTACACCTTC
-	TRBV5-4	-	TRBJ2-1	CASSLARAGLNEQFF	TGTGCCAGCAGCTTGGCGCGTGCGGGTCTGAATGAGCAGTTCTTC